The source of this T cell receptor (beta chain) is a study of cytomegalovirus exposure and HLA in healthy donors. General observations from the study: In a later analysis, V- and J-gene trimming of beta chains associated with a DCLRE1C missense variant, replicated independently.

Researchers ran the PCR with 60 Vbeta and 13 Jbeta primers. The data were produced by immunoSEQ multiplex PCR, yet TCRdb's version contains in-frame clones alone and is incomplete. The repertoire consists of 84,000 or so clones, with approximately 79% occurring once and the leading ten covering 2.5% to 3%. In regard to this clone: Its antigen remains unknown.

The TCR comes from a young man in good health and CMV-seronegative. The sequencing input was PBMCs.

CDR3 protein: CASRKTEVSEAFF. The CDR3 DNA reads TGTGCCAGCCGAAAGACAGAAGTGTCTGAAGCTTTCTTT. The chain recombines TRBV6-6 with TRBJ1-1, with D maybe TRBD1 (5 bases). This CDR3 region has 13 residues. CDR1 and CDR2 from the germline V gene are MNHNY and SVGAGI (reference sequence). V dropped 8 bases and J dropped 6 bases, with 16 bases sitting between them.